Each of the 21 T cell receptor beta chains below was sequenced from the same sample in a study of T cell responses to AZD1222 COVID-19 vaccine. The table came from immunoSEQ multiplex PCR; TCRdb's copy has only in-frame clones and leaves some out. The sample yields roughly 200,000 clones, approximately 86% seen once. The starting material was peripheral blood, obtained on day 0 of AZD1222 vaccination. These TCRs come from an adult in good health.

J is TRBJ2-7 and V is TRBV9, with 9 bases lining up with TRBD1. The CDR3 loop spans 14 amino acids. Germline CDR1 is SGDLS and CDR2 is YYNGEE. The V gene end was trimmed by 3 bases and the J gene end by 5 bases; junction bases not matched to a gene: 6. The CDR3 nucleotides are TGTGCCAGCAGCGCGACATGGACAGGGGACGAGCAGTACTTC. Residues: CASSATWTGDEQYF.

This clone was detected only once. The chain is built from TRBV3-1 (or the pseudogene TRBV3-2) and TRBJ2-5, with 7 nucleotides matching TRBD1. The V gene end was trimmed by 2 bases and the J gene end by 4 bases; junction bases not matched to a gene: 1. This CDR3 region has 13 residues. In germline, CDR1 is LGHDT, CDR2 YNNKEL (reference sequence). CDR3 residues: CASSQRDRETQYF. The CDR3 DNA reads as TGTGCCAGCAGCCAAAGGGACAGAGAGACCCAGTACTTC.

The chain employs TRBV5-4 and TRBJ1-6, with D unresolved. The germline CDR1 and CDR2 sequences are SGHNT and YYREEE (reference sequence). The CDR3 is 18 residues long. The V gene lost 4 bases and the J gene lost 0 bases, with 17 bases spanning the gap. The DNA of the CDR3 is TGTGCCAGCAGCGCCGACACCGCTCCCGACTCCTATAATTCACCCCTCCACTTT. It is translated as CASSADTAPDSYNSPLHF.

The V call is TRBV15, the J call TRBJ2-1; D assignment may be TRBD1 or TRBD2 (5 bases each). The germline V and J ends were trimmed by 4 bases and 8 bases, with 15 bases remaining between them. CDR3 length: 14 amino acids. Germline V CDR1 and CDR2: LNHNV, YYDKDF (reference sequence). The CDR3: CATSTTRPGHEQFF. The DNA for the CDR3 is TGTGCCACCAGCACGACTCGACCGGGGCATGAGCAGTTCTTC.

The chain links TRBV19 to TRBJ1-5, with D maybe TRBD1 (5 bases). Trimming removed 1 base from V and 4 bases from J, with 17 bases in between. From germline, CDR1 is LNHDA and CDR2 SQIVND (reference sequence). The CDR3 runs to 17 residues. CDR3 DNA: TGTGCCAGTAGTATAGGACGACAGAAATACCCGAATCAGCCCCAGCATTTT. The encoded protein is CASSIGRQKYPNQPQHF.

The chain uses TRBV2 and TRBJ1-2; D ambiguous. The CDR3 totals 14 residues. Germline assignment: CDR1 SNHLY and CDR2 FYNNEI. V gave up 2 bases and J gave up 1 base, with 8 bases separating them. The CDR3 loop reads CASSEFPINYGYTF. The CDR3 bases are TGTGCCAGCAGTGAATTCCCGATTAACTATGGCTACACCTTC.

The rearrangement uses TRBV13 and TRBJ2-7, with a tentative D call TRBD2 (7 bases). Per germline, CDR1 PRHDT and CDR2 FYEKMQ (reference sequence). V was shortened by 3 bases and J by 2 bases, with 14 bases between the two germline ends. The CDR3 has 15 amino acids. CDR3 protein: CASSFEGGSTYEQYF. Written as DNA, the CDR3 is TGTGCCAGCAGCTTCGAGGGGGGGAGCACCTACGAGCAGTACTTC. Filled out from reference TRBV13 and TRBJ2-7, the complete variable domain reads AAGVIQSPRHLIKEKRETATLKCYPIPRHDTVYWYQQGPGQDPQFLISFYEKMQSDKGSIPDRFSAQQFSDYHSELNMSSLELGDSALYFCASSFEGGSTYEQYFGPGTRLTVT.

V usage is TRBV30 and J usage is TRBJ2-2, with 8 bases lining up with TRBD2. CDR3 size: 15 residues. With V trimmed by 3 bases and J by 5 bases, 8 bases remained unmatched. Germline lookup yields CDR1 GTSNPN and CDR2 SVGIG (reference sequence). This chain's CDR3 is CAWSSGTSGTGELFF. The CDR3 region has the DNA TGTGCCTGGAGCTCCGGGACTAGTGGGACCGGGGAGCTGTTTTTT. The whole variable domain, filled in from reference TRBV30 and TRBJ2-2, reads SQTIHQWPATLVQPVGSPLSLECTVEGTSNPNLYWYRQAAGRGLQLLFYSVGIGQISSEVPQNLSASRPQDRQFILSSKKLLLSDSGFYLCAWSSGTSGTGELFFGEGSRLTVL.

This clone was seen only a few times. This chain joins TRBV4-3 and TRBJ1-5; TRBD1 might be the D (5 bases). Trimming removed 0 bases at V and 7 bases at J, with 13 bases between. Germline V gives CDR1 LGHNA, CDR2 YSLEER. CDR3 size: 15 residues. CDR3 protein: CASSQDGDGAQPQHF. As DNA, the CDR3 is TGCGCCAGCAGCCAAGATGGAGATGGGGCCCAGCCCCAGCATTTT.

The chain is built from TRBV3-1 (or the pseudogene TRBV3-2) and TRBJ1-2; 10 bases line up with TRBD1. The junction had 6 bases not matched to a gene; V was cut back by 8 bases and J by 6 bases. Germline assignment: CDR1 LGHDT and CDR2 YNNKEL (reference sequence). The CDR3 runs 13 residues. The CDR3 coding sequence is TGTGCCAGCCACAAGACAGGGGGCCATGGCTACACCTTC. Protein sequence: CASHKTGGHGYTF.

CDR3 coding DNA: TGTGCCAGCAGCACCCGGACCCCAAACACCGGGGAGCTGTTTTTT. It specifies CASSTRTPNTGELFF. V gene TRBV13 combines with J gene TRBJ2-2; D unresolved. V was clipped by 5 bases and J by 2 bases, with 12 bases between them. Germline V gene data show CDR1 as PRHDT and CDR2 as FYEKMQ (reference sequence). CDR3 size: 15 residues.

The CDR3: CASSEGQGNNEQFF. The CDR3 DNA reads TGTGCCAGCAGTGAAGGCCAGGGAAACAATGAGCAGTTCTTC. The chain links TRBV6-4 to TRBJ2-1; a weak D match, TRBD1 (5 bases). This CDR3 is built from 14 residues. V gave up 3 bases and J gave up 5 bases, with 11 bases separating them. Germline assignment: CDR1 MRHNA and CDR2 SNTAGT.

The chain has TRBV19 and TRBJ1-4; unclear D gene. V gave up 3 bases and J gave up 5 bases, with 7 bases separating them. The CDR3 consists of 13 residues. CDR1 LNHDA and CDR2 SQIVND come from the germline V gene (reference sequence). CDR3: CASSIGQNEKLFF. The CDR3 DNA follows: TGTGCCAGTAGTATTGGGCAAAATGAAAAACTGTTTTTT.

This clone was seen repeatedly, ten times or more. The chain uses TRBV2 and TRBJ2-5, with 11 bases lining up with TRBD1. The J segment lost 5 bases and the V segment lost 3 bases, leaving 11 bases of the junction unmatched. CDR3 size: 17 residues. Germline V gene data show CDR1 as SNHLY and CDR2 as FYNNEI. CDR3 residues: CASSEGAPGTGGETQYF. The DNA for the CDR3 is TGTGCCAGCAGTGAGGGGGCCCCCGGGACAGGGGGTGAGACCCAGTACTTC. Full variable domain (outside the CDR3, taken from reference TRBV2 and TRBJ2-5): EPEVTQTPSHQVTQMGQEVILRCVPISNHLYFYWYRQILGQKVEFLVSFYNNEISEKSEIFDDQFSVERPDGSNFTLKIRSTKLEDSAMYFCASSEGAPGTGGETQYFGPGTRLLVL.

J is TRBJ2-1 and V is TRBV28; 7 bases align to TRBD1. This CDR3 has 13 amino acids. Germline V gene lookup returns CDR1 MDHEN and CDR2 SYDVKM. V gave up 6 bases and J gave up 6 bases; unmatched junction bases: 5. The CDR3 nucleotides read TGTGCCAGCAGACCCGGACAGGCCAATGAGCAGTTCTTC. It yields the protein CASRPGQANEQFF.

The DNA of the CDR3 is TGTGCCACCAGTGACCGGGTGGATACGCAGTATTTT. Amino acids: CATSDRVDTQYF. V gene TRBV24-1 combines with J gene TRBJ2-3; D is unclear. Germline values: CDR1 KGHDR, CDR2 SFDVKD. V gave up 4 bases and J gave up 6 bases, with 7 bases separating them. This CDR3 has 12 amino acids.

The CDR3 sequence: CASSESDRQAFF. The DNA for the CDR3 is TGTGCCAGCAGTGAATCCGACAGACAAGCTTTCTTT. This sequence joins TRBV6-1 and TRBJ1-1; D is perhaps TRBD1 (5 bases). The germline gives CDR1 MNHNS, CDR2 SASEGT. V was pared by 2 bases and J by 9 bases, with 10 bases between. The CDR3 runs 12 residues.

The CDR3 here is CASSRPGQGYGYTF. The CDR3 DNA sequence: TGTGCCAGCAGCCGGCCGGGACAGGGCTATGGCTACACCTTC. The chain joins TRBV5-4 to TRBJ1-2; TRBD1 agrees at 9 bases. The CDR3 length is 14 residues. Germline V gene sequence: CDR1 SGHNT, CDR2 YYREEE (reference sequence). Trimming took 4 bases from V and 4 from J; bases not matched to a gene: 5. The variable domain in full, with the rest retrieved from reference TRBV5-4 and TRBJ1-2, is ETGVTQSPTHLIKTRGQQVTLRCSSQSGHNTVSWYQQALGQGPQFIFQYYREEENGRGNFPPRFSGLQFPNYSSELNVNALELDDSALYLCASSRPGQGYGYTFGSGTRLTVV.

CDR3 protein: CASSSTANEQFF. In DNA, the CDR3 is TGTGCCAGCAGCTCTACAGCAAATGAGCAGTTCTTC. The V gene is TRBV7-9, the J gene TRBJ2-1; no clear D. V lost 4 bases and J 7 bases, leaving 8 bases between the germline ends. The CDR3 is made up of 12 amino acids. In germline, CDR1 is SEHNR, CDR2 FQNEAQ (reference sequence).

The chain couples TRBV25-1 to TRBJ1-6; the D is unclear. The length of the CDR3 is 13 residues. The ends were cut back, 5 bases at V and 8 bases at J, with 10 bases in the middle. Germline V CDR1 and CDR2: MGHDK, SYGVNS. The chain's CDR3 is CASSLYSDSPLHF. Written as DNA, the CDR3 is TGTGCCAGCAGTTTGTACAGTGATTCACCCCTCCACTTT.

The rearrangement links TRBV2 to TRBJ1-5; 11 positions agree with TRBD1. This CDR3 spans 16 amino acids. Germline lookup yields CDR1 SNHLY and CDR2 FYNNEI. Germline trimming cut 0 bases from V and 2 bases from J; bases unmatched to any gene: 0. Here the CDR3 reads CASSEAGQGGNQPQHF. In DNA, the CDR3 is TGTGCCAGCAGTGAAGCGGGACAGGGGGGCAATCAGCCCCAGCATTTT.